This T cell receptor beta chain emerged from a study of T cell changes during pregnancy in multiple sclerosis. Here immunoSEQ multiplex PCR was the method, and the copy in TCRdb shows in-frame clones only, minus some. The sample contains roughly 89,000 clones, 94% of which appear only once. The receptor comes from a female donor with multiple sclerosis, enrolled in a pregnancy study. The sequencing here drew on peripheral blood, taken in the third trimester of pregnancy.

Written as DNA, the CDR3 is TGTGCCAGCTCACCGGATCAGGGGAACACTGAAGCTTTCTTT. Its translation: CASSPDQGNTEAFF. The V and J genes are TRBV18 and TRBJ1-1, with TRBD1 as a possible D gene (5 bases). Per germline, CDR1 KGHSH and CDR2 LQKENI. There are 14 residues in the CDR3. Trimming stripped 3 bases from V and 1 base from J, with 9 bases between.